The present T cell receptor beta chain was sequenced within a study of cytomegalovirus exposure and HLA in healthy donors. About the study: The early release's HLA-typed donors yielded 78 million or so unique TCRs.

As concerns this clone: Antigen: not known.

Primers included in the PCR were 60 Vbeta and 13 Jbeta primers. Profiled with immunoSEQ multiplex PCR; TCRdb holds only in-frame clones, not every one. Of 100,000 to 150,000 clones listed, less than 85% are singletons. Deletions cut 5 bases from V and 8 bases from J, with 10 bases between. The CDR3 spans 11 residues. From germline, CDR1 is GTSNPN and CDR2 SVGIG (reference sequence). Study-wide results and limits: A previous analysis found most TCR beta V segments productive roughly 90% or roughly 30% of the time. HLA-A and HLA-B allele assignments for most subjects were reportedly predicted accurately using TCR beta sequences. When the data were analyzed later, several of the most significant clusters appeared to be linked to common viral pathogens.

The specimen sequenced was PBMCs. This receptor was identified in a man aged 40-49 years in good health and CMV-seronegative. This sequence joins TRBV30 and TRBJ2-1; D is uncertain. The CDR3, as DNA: TGTGCCTGGTCTCAACTGGATGAGCAGTTCTTC. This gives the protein CAWSQLDEQFF.